This T cell receptor beta chain was documented in a study of OX40 agonist ivuxolimab in advanced cancers. For the study in its entirety: Ivuxolimab was a fully human IgG2 agonistic monoclonal antibody targeting the costimulatory receptor OX40 (CD134). The paper covers the monotherapy dose-escalation part of the phase I ivuxolimab trial, which included N ≈ 50 patients. Intravenous ivuxolimab was administered to patients every 2 weeks at six dose levels: 0.01, 0.1, 0.3, 1.5, 3 and 10 mg/kg. Prior anti-PD-1, anti-PD-L1 or anti-CTLA-4 therapy was permitted, and about two fifths of dose-escalation patients had received checkpoint inhibitors. In the dose-escalation cohort, around four fifths of patients were male, and the mean age was around 60 years, with a range of about 20 to 79. The purpose of peripheral TCRbeta sequencing was to test whether ivuxolimab changed TCR sequence diversity and led to clonal T-cell expansion. Partial responses occurred in three dose-escalation patients: two with cutaneous melanoma and one with hepatocellular carcinoma. Among the roughly 54 dose-escalation patients, 19 had hepatocellular carcinoma, around 15 melanoma, 9 renal cell carcinoma and 9 head and neck cancer. The research as a whole found: In the 0.1-3.0 mg/kg groups, partial responders had among the lowest normalized peripheral clonal expansion, particularly in CD8+ T cells. At doses from 0.1 to 3.0 mg/kg, clonal expansion was seen in both CD4+ and CD8+ blood T cells between baseline and week 6. Antigen specificity was not determined for the clonally expanded peripheral T cells. Low levels of normalized T-cell clonal expansion were also seen in some patients who did not respond. After ivuxolimab, more expanded clones were found on average in CD8+ T cells than in CD4+ T cells.

The cysteine opens and the phenylalanine closes a CDR3 of 13 amino acids. The DNA shown is the 39-base CDR3, in frame from base 1. The trim is 4 bases for V and 6 bases for J, with a gap of 14 bases between the germline ends. The germline V gene provides CDR1 SQVTM and CDR2 ANQGSEA. Genomic DNA was isolated from the sorted cells so that the TCRbeta CDR3 region could be sequenced. TCRbeta CDR3 regions were sequenced using the immunoSEQ Assay. Here the immuneACCESS table is served through TCRdb, limited to in-frame sequences with V and J called. Missing clones are a known gap in these copies; in checked studies unresolved V genes cover under half, and the rest lacks a known reason. This sample holds 60,000 to 70,000 clones; approximately 90% were observed only once. Together, the top ten hold approximately 12% of the sample. With respect to this clone: Its antigen is not yet known. No per-base quality is available; no much larger clone lies one base away.

Patients with autoimmune disease history or receiving systemic immunosuppression were excluded from the trial. Peripheral blood for TCR sequencing was drawn from every dose cohort at baseline, at cycle 4 day 1 and at cycle 7 day 1. Samples were obtained from an open-label, multicenter, first-in-human phase I dose-escalation trial of ivuxolimab. Adults with locally advanced or metastatic head and neck squamous cell, hepatocellular, melanoma or renal cell carcinoma were enrolled in the trial. Before TCR sequencing, CD4+ T cells and CD8+ T cells were sorted from peripheral blood as separate populations.

The receptor was isolated from an adult with an advanced solid tumor such as melanoma, head and neck, liver or kidney cancer. The material sequenced was CD4+ or CD8+ T cells sorted from blood, taken in a trial of the OX40 agonist ivuxolimab. The V gene is TRBV29-1 and the J gene is TRBJ2-3, and the D gene may be TRBD2, 5 bases matching. Here is the DNA: TGCAGCGTTGCGTGGGAGCGAGCGGATACGCAGTATTTT. This codes for CSVAWERADTQYF.